This T cell receptor beta chain was documented in a study of T-cell reconstitution after alpha-beta-depleted transplantation in children listed by TCRdb under 2016. Study-wide context: Using TCR repertoire profiling, the study quantitatively followed how T-cell immune reconstitution unfolded in children after TCRalphabeta/CD19-depleted allogeneic hematopoietic cell transplantation.

V ends up 4 bases short and J 5 bases short, with an unmatched junction base count of 8. The CDR3 runs 14 residues from the cysteine to the phenylalanine. The kept DNA is CDR3 alone, 42 bases in frame from the first base. CDR1 and CDR2 were assigned from the germline V gene as SGHRS and YFSETQ. This clonotype was detected only a few times. Its antigen target is currently unknown. Nothing much larger sits one base from this clone, and base qualities are not available. The library was obtained by PCR. Instrument on record: Illumina HiSeq 2500. To normalize quantification of the TCRbeta repertoire, the TCR libraries were built with molecular barcoding that relied on unique molecular identifiers. The raw public reads went through TCRdb reprocessing: fastp at Q25, MiXCR clone calling, in-frame beta chains kept. CDR3 protein sequences are deduplicated, and each keeps its most common genes and DNA. In all, the sample holds 200,000 to 250,000 distinct CDR3 sequences, and about a tenth of those were seen once. 5% to 7% of the sample goes to the ten largest clones.

The V and J segments used are TRBV5-1 and TRBJ1-1; 7 middle bases align to TRBD1. The material was PBMCs from the stem cell graft donor, obtained from the stem cell graft. This TCR was recovered from a human donor who donated a stem cell graft to a child with acute lymphoblastic leukemia. The CDR3 here reads CASSPAQGSTEAFF. At the DNA level, the sequence is TGCGCCAGCAGCCCGGCACAGGGGTCGACTGAAGCTTTCTTT.